This T cell receptor (beta chain) was sequenced in a study of CD8+ T cells in alopecia areata. Comments on this clone: What it binds is unknown.

Reverse transcribed after extraction, RNA yielded cDNA as the sequencing template. TCRdb keeps only in-frame clones here, not all; method: immunoSEQ multiplex PCR. The data contain 200,000 or so clones, about 62% of them seen just once; the ten biggest clones take up roughly 5.8%. V shed 8 bases, J shed 4 bases, and the junction held 8 bases outside the gene matches. This CDR3 is 14 amino acids long. The germline CDR1 and CDR2 sequences are MNHEY and SMNVEV (reference sequence). Study results and caveats: It was less clear whether patients shared TCRs than it was in mice, possibly because of HLA.

Specified treatment: oral pan-JAK inhibitor, 5-10 mg twice daily. Lesional scalp punch biopsies and peripheral blood came from alopecia areata patients. Sorted out of PBMCs were CD4+ T cells and CD8+ T cells. The receptor was derived from a human donor with alopecia areata. Source: CD4+ T cells sorted from blood, taken at week 24, from a patient treated with tofacitinib. This sequence joins TRBV27 and TRBJ2-5; 9 nucleotides line up with TRBD2. The DNA of the CDR3 is TGTGCCAGCTTAAGAGCGGGAGGTCGAGAGACCCAGTACTTC. Amino acids: CASLRAGGRETQYF.